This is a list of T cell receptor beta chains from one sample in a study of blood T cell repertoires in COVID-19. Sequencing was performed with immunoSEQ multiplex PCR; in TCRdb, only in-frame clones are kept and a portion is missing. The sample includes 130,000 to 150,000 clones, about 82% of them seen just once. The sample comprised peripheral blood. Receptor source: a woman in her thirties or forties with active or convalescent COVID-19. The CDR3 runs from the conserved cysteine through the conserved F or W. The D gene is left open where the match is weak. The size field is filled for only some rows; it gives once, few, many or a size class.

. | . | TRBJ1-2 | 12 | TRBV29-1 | TGCAGCGTTCGGGGGGCATCGGATGGCTACACCTTC | CSVRGASDGYTF
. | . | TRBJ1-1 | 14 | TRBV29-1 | TGCAGCGTTCGGGGGAATCGAGAAGGGACTGAAGCTTTCTTT | CSVRGNREGTEAFF
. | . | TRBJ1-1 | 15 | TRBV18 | TGTGCCAGCTCACCACAGGGGGTGGTGAACACTGAAGCTTTCTTT | CASSPQGVVNTEAFF
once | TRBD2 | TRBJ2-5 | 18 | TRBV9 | TGTGCCAGCAGCGTAGGGAGGTTGGGACTAGCTTACCAAGAGACCCAGTACTTC | CASSVGRLGLAYQETQYF
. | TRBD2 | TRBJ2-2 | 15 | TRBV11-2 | TGTGCCAGCGGCCCTACTAGCGGGGGCACCGGGGAGCTGTTTTTT | CASGPTSGGTGELFF
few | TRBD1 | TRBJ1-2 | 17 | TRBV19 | TGTGCCAGTAGTATTCGGGACAGATTATCCCCTAACTATGGCTACACCTTC | CASSIRDRLSPNYGYTF
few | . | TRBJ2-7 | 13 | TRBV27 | TGTGCCAGCAGTTTTTCGGCAGGCTACGAGCAGTACTTC | CASSFSAGYEQYF
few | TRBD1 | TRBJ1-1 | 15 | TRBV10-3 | TGTGCCATCAGTGTCTTGGGACAGGGGGACACTGAAGCTTTCTTT | CAISVLGQGDTEAFF
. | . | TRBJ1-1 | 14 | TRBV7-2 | TGTGCCAGCAGCTCAAGAAGGGGAAACACTGAAGCTTTCTTT | CASSSRRGNTEAFF
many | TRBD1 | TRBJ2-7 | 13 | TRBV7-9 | TGTGCCAGCAGCCCCGGGACAGTGGGTGAGCAGTACTTC | CASSPGTVGEQYF
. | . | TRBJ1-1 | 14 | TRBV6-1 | TGTGCCAGCAGTGAAGCGAAGCCGAACACTGAAGCTTTCTTT | CASSEAKPNTEAFF
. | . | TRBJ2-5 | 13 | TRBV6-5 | TGTGCCAGCAGTCCCTCAGGCTCGGAGACCCAGTACTTC | CASSPSGSETQYF
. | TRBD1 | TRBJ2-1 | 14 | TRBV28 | TGTGCCACCCGACCGGTCGACAGGGGCCATGAGCAGTTCTTC | CATRPVDRGHEQFF
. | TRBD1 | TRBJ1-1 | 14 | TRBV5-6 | TGTGCCAGCAGCTCAACAGGGGGCGTCACTGAAGCTTTCTTT | CASSSTGGVTEAFF
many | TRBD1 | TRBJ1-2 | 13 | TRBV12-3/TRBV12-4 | TGTGCCAGCACTACAGGGGGCGCAGGGGGCTACACCTTC | CASTTGGAGGYTF
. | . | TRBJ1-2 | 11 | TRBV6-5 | TGTGCCAGCAGTTCGACTATCGGCTACACCTTC | CASSSTIGYTF
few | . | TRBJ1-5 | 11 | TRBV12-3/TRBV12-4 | TGTGCCAGCAGTCGGGGGGGGCCCCAGCATTTT | CASSRGGPQHF
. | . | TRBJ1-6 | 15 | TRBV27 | TGTGCCAGCAGTTTCTCAGGGTTGGATAATTCACCCCTCCACTTT | CASSFSGLDNSPLHF
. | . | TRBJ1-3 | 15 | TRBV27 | TGTGCCAGCAGTCCCCTTGACAGGACGGGAAACACCATATATTTT | CASSPLDRTGNTIYF
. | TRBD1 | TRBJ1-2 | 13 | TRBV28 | TGTGCCAGCAGAGTAGAGGGGGCCTATGGCTACACCTTC | CASRVEGAYGYTF
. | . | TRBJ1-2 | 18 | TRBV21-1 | TGTGCCAGCAGCAAACTAGACAGGACTCAGATTTCTAACTATGGCTACACCTTC | CASSKLDRTQISNYGYTF
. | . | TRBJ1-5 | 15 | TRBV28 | TGTGCCAGCAGTTTTGTGGACAGAGCCAATCAGCCCCAGCATTTT | CASSFVDRANQPQHF
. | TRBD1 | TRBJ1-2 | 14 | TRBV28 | TGTGCCAGCAGTGCGACAGGGGGCGCGCTTGGCTACACCTTC | CASSATGGALGYTF
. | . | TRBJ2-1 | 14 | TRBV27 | TGTGCCAGCAGACGGGGAGTAACATCGGATGAGCAGTTCTTC | CASRRGVTSDEQFF
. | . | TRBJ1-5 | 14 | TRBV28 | TGTGCCAGCAGTTTCCAGGGGTGGCATCAGCCCCAGCATTTT | CASSFQGWHQPQHF
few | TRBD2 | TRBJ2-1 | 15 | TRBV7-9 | TGTGCCAGCACGACTAGCGGGGGGGCTCTAGATGAGCAGTTCTTC | CASTTSGGALDEQFF
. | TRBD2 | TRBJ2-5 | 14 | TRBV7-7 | TGTGCTAGCACGAGCGGGGGGGCACGAGAGACCCAGTACTTC | CASTSGGARETQYF